The 29 T cell receptor beta chains presented below share a single source sample, sequenced in a study of tumor-infiltrating lymphocytes in localized non-small cell lung cancer. Sequencing used immunoSEQ multiplex PCR; TCRdb keeps in-frame clones, though not all of them. The data contain around 15,000 clones, 80% of them singletons. Input material: uninvolved lung tissue not adjacent to the tumor. The receptors come from a human donor with non-small cell lung cancer.

This clone ranks as medium-sized (0.01 to 0.1%). The rearrangement links TRBV5-4 to TRBJ2-7; 7 positions agree with TRBD2. With V trimmed by 0 bases and J by 2 bases, 5 bases remained unmatched. The germline CDR1 and CDR2 sequences are SGHNT and YYREEE (reference sequence). This CDR3 is built from 15 residues. CDR3 DNA: TGTGCCAGCAGCTTGGGAGGCGGGAGCACCTACGAGCAGTACTTC. Protein product: CASSLGGGSTYEQYF. Filled out from reference TRBV5-4 and TRBJ2-7, the complete variable domain reads ETGVTQSPTHLIKTRGQQVTLRCSSQSGHNTVSWYQQALGQGPQFIFQYYREEENGRGNFPPRFSGLQFPNYSSELNVNALELDDSALYLCASSLGGGSTYEQYFGPGTRLTVT.

The chain links TRBV5-1 to TRBJ2-7; TRBD2 matches at 9 bases. Germline loops: CDR1 SGHRS, CDR2 YFSETQ. The CDR3 spans 14 residues. With V trimmed by 6 bases and J by 6 bases, 10 bases remained unmatched. In DNA, the CDR3 is TGCGCCAGCACGGATAGCGGGAGAATAGGCGAGCAGTACTTC. Translating it yields CASTDSGRIGEQYF.

V and J are TRBV6-5 and TRBJ1-4, with a possible D match to TRBD1 (6 bases). Trimming cost V 3 bases and J 7 bases, with 12 bases left between them. The CDR3 loop spans 14 amino acids. The germline V gene encodes CDR1 MNHEY and CDR2 SVGAGI. CDR3 DNA sequence: TGTGCCAGCAGTTATGGGGGGCGCTTTGAAAAACTGTTTTTT. This gives the protein CASSYGGRFEKLFF.

V and J are TRBV25-1 and TRBJ2-7; no clear D. The V and J ends lost 11 bases and 3 bases respectively, with 20 bases between them. CDR1 MGHDK and CDR2 SYGVNS come from the germline V gene. The CDR3 sequence is 14 residues long. The chain's CDR3 is CACQKVHRHYEQYF. DNA for the CDR3: TGTGCCTGCCAAAAGGTCCACCGGCACTACGAGCAGTACTTC.

Only a few counts were recorded for this clone. V and J are TRBV6-4 and TRBJ2-2, with D possibly matching TRBD2 (6 bases). CDR1 MRHNA and CDR2 SNTAGT come from the germline V gene. Trimming removed 5 bases from V and 1 base from J, with 8 bases in between. The CDR3 is made up of 14 amino acids. CDR3 bases: TGTGCCAGCAGTAGGAGGGAGAACACCGGGGAGCTGTTTTTT. Its protein is CASSRRENTGELFF.

The chain links TRBV6-5 to TRBJ2-7; D call uncertain. Trimming left V 0 bases short and J 3 bases short, with 12 bases between. Per the germline V gene, CDR1 is MNHEY and CDR2 is SVGAGI. CDR3 length equals 15 residues. In nucleotides, the CDR3 is TGTGCCAGCAGTTACTCTAACGAGCCTTACTACGAGCAGTACTTC. The encoded protein is CASSYSNEPYYEQYF.

This rearrangement joins TRBV11-2 to TRBJ2-2; D not certain. CDR3 size: 14 residues. The V gene's germline CDR1 is SGHAT and CDR2 FQNNGV. Trimming pared 0 bases from V and 5 bases from J, leaving 7 bases between. In nucleotides, the CDR3 is TGTGCCAGCAGCTTAGATCACGGGACCGGGGAGCTGTTTTTT. This codes for CASSLDHGTGELFF.

The genes are TRBV19 and TRBJ1-3, with a weak D call TRBD1 (5 bases). V lost 9 bases and J lost 0, with 12 bases in between. In germline, CDR1 is LNHDA, CDR2 SQIVND (reference sequence). CDR3 length: 14 amino acids. The CDR3 spells CASHRQFSGNTIYF. The CDR3 DNA follows: TGTGCCAGCCACAGACAGTTCTCTGGAAACACCATATATTTT.

The chain joins TRBV7-2 to TRBJ2-7, with D possibly TRBD2 on 6 matching bases. The CDR3 spans 14 residues. The V gene lost 2 bases and the J gene lost 9 bases, with 17 bases spanning the gap. Germline lookup yields CDR1 SGHTA and CDR2 FQGNSA. The CDR3 here is CASSLLSTSKGQYF. As DNA, the CDR3 is TGTGCCAGCAGCTTATTGTCGACTAGTAAGGGGCAGTACTTC.

This chain links TRBV28 with TRBJ1-2; TRBD1 matches 8 bases. Germline V gene lookup returns CDR1 MDHEN and CDR2 SYDVKM. This CDR3 comprises 13 residues. The junction had 4 bases not matched to a gene; V was cut back by 6 bases and J by 4 bases. The chain's CDR3 is CASSPQGGYGYTF. DNA for the CDR3: TGTGCCAGCAGCCCACAGGGGGGCTATGGCTACACCTTC.

J is TRBJ1-1 and V is TRBV11-2; D unclear. Germline CDR1 SGHAT, CDR2 FQNNGV. Deletions cut 1 base from V and 4 bases from J, with 13 bases between. The CDR3 runs to 15 residues. CDR3 region: CASSLVYGESTEAFF. The CDR3 nucleotides read TGTGCCAGCAGCTTAGTATACGGGGAGAGCACTGAAGCTTTCTTT.

CDR3 sequence: CASSASGVSYQPQHF. The CDR3 nucleotides read TGTGCCAGCAGTGCTTCCGGGGTTTCTTATCAGCCCCAGCATTTT. V gene TRBV2 combines with J gene TRBJ1-5, with unresolved D. The CDR3 is 15 residues long. Germline loops: CDR1 SNHLY, CDR2 FYNNEI. Trimming left V 4 bases short and J 5 bases short, with 15 bases between.

This chain's CDR3 is CASSGTAGQPQHF. CDR3 sequence (DNA): TGTGCCAGCAGCGGGACAGCTGGTCAGCCCCAGCATTTT. This chain connects TRBV6-4 to TRBJ1-5, with TRBD1 identical over 7 bases. This CDR3 contains 13 residues. V shed 6 bases and J 6 bases; nucleotides not matched to a gene: 5. The germline gives CDR1 MRHNA, CDR2 SNTAGT.

This clone was detected only once. This chain uses TRBV5-4 with TRBJ2-4, with TRBD1 as a possible D gene (6 bases). Trimming pared 6 bases from V and 8 bases from J, leaving 15 bases between. The CDR3 covers 13 residues. Germline V gives CDR1 SGHNT, CDR2 YYREEE (reference sequence). The chain's CDR3 is CASKKGDGDIQYF. CDR3 nucleotides: TGTGCCAGCAAAAAGGGGGACGGGGACATTCAGTACTTC.

The sample holds one count of this clone. This rearrangement joins TRBV19 to TRBJ1-4, with 10 nucleotides matching TRBD1. CDR1 is LNHDA, CDR2 SQIVND, per germline (reference sequence). The CDR3 runs to 14 residues. V shed 8 bases, J shed 4 bases, and the junction held 4 bases outside the gene matches. As DNA, the CDR3 is TGTGCCAGTGGGCGGACAGGGGGTAATGAAAAACTGTTTTTT. Translated, it gives CASGRTGGNEKLFF.

The J gene is TRBJ2-1, the V gene TRBV28; no clear D. Trimming removed 5 bases from V and 6 bases from J, with 11 bases in between. Per the germline V gene, CDR1 is MDHEN and CDR2 is SYDVKM. The CDR3 length is 13 residues. CDR3 DNA sequence: TGTGCCAGCAGTCCCCCCAGGACCAATGAGCAGTTCTTC. This codes for CASSPPRTNEQFF.

This chain uses TRBV5-1 with TRBJ2-2; no clear D gene. The CDR3 contains 15 residues. Trimming removed 0 bases at V and 4 bases at J, with 10 bases between. Germline V gives CDR1 SGHRS, CDR2 YFSETQ. The CDR3 loop is CASSLAWPPTGELFF. The DNA for the CDR3 is TGCGCCAGCAGCTTGGCCTGGCCCCCCACCGGGGAGCTGTTTTTT.

The rearrangement links TRBV30 to TRBJ1-5, with D perhaps TRBD1 (6 bases). Germline CDR1 GTSNPN, CDR2 SVGIG (reference sequence). This CDR3 is 15 amino acids long. Trimming removed 1 base at V and 0 bases at J, with 10 bases between. CDR3 in amino acids: CAWSGGGNSNQPQHF. DNA for the CDR3: TGTGCCTGGAGTGGAGGGGGGAATAGCAATCAGCCCCAGCATTTT.

This clone was detected a few times. V and J are TRBV29-1 and TRBJ1-1; no definite D call. The CDR3 has 12 amino acids. CDR1 SQVTM and CDR2 ANQGSEA come from the germline V gene. The V and J ends lost 0 bases and 13 bases respectively, with 15 bases between them. The CDR3 bases are TGCAGCGTTGAAGATCTGGGGTTTAAGGGTTTCTTT. Encoded protein: CSVEDLGFKGFF.

The V gene is TRBV5-1, the J gene TRBJ2-7, with 7 bases identical to TRBD1. V shed 3 bases and J 3 bases; nucleotides not matched to a gene: 18. The CDR3 contains 18 residues. The germline V gene has CDR1 SGHRS and CDR2 YFSETQ. CDR3 nucleotide sequence: TGCGCCAGCAGCTCCCGGGACAGTTTAACTGGGGGATTCTACGAGCAGTACTTC. It codes for CASSSRDSLTGGFYEQYF.

The rearrangement uses TRBV14 and TRBJ2-7; D uncertain. Germline CDR1 reads SGHDN; CDR2 reads FVKESK. V lost 4 bases and J lost 9, with 16 bases in between. The CDR3 runs to 13 residues. The CDR3 sequence is CASSPGPPNGQYF. CDR3 in DNA: TGTGCCAGCAGCCCCGGCCCCCCCAACGGGCAGTACTTC.

This chain links TRBV7-9 with TRBJ2-1, with TRBD2 matching 13 bases. This CDR3 has 19 amino acids. The germline V gene has CDR1 SEHNR and CDR2 FQNEAQ (reference sequence). V lost 5 bases and J lost 7; bases outside the gene matches: 17. The CDR3 bases are TGTGCCAGCAGCCAACCGCCCGGACTAGCGGGAGCAAGGGGGAATGAGCAGTTCTTC. Protein sequence: CASSQPPGLAGARGNEQFF.

This clone was detected a few times. DNA of the CDR3: TGTGCTAGTGGTTTAACCAAGAACACTGAAGCTTTCTTT. It translates to CASGLTKNTEAFF. The chain couples TRBV12-5 to TRBJ1-1; the D is unclear. Deletions cut 3 bases from V and 1 base from J, with 6 bases between. The CDR3 is 13 residues long. Germline V gene lookup returns CDR1 LGHNT and CDR2 FRNRAP.

The chain employs TRBV5-6 and TRBJ2-1, with TRBD2 matching over 12 bases. The ends lost 0 bases at V and 8 bases at J; junction bases unmatched: 3. Germline values: CDR1 SGHDT, CDR2 YYEEEE. This CDR3 has 15 amino acids. The chain's CDR3 is CASSLDLAGGDEQFF. For the CDR3, the DNA is TGTGCCAGCAGCTTGGACCTAGCGGGAGGGGATGAGCAGTTCTTC.

The V and J genes are TRBV30 and TRBJ1-1; D is uncertain. CDR1 and CDR2 (germline): GTSNPN, SVGIG (reference sequence). V was clipped by 3 bases and J by 4 bases, with 15 bases between them. This CDR3 is 14 amino acids long. The CDR3, as DNA: TGTGCCTGGAGCCGGAACAGTCTTGGCACTGAAGCTTTCTTT. As protein: CAWSRNSLGTEAFF.

This chain connects TRBV5-1 to TRBJ1-1, with D perhaps TRBD1 (6 bases). The CDR3 has 14 amino acids. Germline V lookup: CDR1 SGHRS, CDR2 YFSETQ. Deletions cut 0 bases from V and 2 bases from J, with 8 bases between. This CDR3 reads CASSLEGGNTEAFF. CDR3 coding DNA: TGCGCCAGCAGCTTGGAGGGGGGCAACACTGAAGCTTTCTTT.

This chain joins TRBV27 and TRBJ2-7; 12 nucleotides match TRBD1. V shed 8 bases, J shed 3 bases, and the junction held 2 bases outside the gene matches. The CDR3 runs to 13 residues. In germline, CDR1 is MNHEY, CDR2 SMNVEV (reference sequence). The CDR3 DNA reads as TGTGCCAGCGGGACAGGGGGCCTCTACGAGCAGTACTTC. This gives the protein CASGTGGLYEQYF.

V is TRBV28 and J is TRBJ1-1; D call uncertain. Trimming took 2 bases from V and 9 from J, leaving 13 bases between them. CDR3 length: 13 residues. CDR1 is MDHEN and CDR2 is SYDVKM in the germline V gene. CDR3 nucleotides: TGTGCCAGCAGTTTACGTAGTCCAGTTAAAGCTTTCTTT. Translation: CASSLRSPVKAFF.

This clone was seen once. The chain combines TRBV7-9 with TRBJ1-1, with D unresolved. This CDR3 has 12 residues. CDR1 is SEHNR and CDR2 is FQNEAQ in the germline V gene (reference sequence). Trimming cost V 4 bases and J 5 bases, with 8 bases left between them. In DNA, the CDR3 is TGTGCCAGCAGCTCCAAGGGTACTGAAGCTTTCTTT. This gives the protein CASSSKGTEAFF.